The source of this TCR beta chain is a study of prognosis after radiotherapy for stage I lung cancer. Study-level information: No patients got concurrent therapy with stereotactic body radiotherapy. Findings and limits, study-wide: There was a fall in unique TCR clone counts after stereotactic body radiation therapy, median 10,088 versus 6,861.

The junction had 7 bases not matched to a gene; V was cut back by 5 bases and J by 5 bases. The CDR3 runs to 16 residues. On this clonotype: The antigen is unknown.

Genomic DNA yielded TCR beta CDR3, amplified by two-round multiplex PCR. Individual primers that were specific to each TRBV and TRBJ gene served in first-round PCR. A single record per CDR3 protein comes from TCRdb applying MiXCR to the multiplex PCR reads. The data hold about 24,000 distinct CDR3 sequences, with under 40% observed a single time. V and J are TRBV12-3 or TRBV12-4 and TRBJ2-5; TRBD2 aligns across 14 bases. The specimen comprised PBMCs, sampled before or after stereotactic body radiation therapy (not recorded which). The receptor comes from a donor aged 50 or older with non-small cell lung cancer. The CDR3 region is CASSLRRTSGRETQYF. In DNA, the CDR3 is TGTGCCAGCAGTCTAAGACGGACTAGCGGGAGGGAGACCCAGTACTTC.